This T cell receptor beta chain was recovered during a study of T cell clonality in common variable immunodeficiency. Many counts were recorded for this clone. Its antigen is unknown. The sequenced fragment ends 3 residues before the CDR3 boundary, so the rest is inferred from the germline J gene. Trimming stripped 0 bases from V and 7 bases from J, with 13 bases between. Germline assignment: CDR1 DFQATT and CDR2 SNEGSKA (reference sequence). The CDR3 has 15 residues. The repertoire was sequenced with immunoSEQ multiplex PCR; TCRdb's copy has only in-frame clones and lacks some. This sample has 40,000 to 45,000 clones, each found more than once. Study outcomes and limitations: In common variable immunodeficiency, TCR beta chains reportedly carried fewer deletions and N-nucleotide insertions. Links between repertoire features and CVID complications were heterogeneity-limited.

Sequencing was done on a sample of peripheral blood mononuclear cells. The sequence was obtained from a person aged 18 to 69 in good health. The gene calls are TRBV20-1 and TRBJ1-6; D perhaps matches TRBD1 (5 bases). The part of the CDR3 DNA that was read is TGCAGTGCTAGAGATTGGGGCCCAACGAATTCACCC. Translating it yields CSARDWGPTNSP. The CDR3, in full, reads CSARDWGPTNSPLHF.